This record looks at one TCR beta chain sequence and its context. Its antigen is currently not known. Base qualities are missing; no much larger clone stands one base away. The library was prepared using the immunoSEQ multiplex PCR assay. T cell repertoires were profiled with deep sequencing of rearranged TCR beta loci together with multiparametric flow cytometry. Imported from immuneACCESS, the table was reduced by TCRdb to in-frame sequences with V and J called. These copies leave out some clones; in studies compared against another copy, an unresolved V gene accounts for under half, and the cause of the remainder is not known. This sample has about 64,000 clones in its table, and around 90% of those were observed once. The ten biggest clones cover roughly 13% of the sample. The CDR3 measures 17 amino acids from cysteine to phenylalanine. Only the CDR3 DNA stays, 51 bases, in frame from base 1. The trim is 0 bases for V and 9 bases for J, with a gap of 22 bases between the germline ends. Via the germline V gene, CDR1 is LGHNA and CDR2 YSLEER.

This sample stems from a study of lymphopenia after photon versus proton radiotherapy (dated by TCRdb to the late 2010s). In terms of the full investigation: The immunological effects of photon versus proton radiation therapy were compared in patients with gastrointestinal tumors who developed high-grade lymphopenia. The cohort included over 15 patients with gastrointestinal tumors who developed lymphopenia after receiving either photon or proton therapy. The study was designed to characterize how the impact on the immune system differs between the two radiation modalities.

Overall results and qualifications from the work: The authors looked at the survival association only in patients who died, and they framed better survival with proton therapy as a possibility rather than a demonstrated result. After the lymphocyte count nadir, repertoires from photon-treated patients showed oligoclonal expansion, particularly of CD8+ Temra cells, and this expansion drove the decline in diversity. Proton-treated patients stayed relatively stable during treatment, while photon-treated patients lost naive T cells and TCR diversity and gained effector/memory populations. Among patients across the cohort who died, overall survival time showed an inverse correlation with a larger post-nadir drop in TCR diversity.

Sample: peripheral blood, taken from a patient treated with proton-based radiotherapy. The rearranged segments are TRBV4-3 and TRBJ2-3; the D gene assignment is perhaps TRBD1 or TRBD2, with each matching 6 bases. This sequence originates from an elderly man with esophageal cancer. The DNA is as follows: TGCGCCAGCAGCCAAGATTTAGTGGGGGGCCACCGCAGGACGCAGTATTTT. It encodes CASSQDLVGGHRRTQYF.